The table lists the clone carrying this T cell receptor (beta chain) with a few counts. The sample belongs to a study of control samples from healthy donors and cancer patients. The assay was immunoSEQ multiplex PCR, and TCRdb's table has in-frame clones only and misses some. The sample has some 110,000 clones, approximately 93% seen once; the top ten hold about 2.6%. This sequence originates from a man aged 25-40 years in good health. Material: blood.

CDR3 sequence: CATKGTGNTEAFF. The CDR3 bases are TGTGCCACCAAGGGGACAGGGAACACTGAAGCTTTCTTT. The V call is TRBV7-2, the J call TRBJ1-1, with 8 bases identical to TRBD1. The CDR3 runs 13 residues. V trimming: 10 bases; J trimming: 1 base; junction bases outside the gene matches: 5. The germline gives CDR1 SGHTA, CDR2 FQGNSA.